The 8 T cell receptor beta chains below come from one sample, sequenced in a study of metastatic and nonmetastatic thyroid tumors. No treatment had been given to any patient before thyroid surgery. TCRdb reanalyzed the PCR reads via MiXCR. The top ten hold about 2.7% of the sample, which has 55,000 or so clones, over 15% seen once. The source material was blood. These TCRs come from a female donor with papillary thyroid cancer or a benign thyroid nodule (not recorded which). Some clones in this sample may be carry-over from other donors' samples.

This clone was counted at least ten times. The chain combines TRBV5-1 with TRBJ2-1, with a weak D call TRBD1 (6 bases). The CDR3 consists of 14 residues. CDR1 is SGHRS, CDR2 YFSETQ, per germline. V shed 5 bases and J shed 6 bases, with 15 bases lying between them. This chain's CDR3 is CASREGETSNEQFF. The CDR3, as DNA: TGCGCCAGCAGAGAGGGGGAGACTTCCAATGAGCAGTTCTTC. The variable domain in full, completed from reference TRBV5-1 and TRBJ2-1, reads KAGVTQTPRYLIKTRGQQVTLSCSPISGHRSVSWYQQTPGQGLQFLFEYFSETQRNKGNFPGRFSGRQFSNSRSEMNVSTLELGDSALYLCASREGETSNEQFFGPGTRLTVL.

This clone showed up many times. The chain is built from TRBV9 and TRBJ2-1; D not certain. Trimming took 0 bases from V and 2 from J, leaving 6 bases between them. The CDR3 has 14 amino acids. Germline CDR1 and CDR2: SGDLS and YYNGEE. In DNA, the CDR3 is TGTGCCAGCAGCGTAGGGGCTACCTACAATGAGCAGTTCTTC. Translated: CASSVGATYNEQFF.

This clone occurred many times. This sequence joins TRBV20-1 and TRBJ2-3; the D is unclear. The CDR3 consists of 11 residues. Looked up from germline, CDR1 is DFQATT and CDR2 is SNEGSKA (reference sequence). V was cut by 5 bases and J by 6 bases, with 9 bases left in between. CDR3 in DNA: TGCAGTGCTTCCCTTACCGATACGCAGTATTTT. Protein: CSASLTDTQYF.

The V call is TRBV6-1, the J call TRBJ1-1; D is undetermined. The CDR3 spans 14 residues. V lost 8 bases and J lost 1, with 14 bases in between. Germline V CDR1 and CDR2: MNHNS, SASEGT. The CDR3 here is CASERHQQNTEAFF. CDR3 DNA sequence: TGTGCCAGCGAGAGACACCAGCAGAACACTGAAGCTTTCTTT.

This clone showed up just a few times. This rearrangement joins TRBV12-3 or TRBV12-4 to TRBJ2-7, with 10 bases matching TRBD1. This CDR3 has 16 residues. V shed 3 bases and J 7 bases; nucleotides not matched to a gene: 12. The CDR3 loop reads CASSFGPDRGGREQYF. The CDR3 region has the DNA TGTGCCAGCAGTTTCGGTCCGGACAGGGGGGGGAGAGAGCAGTACTTC.

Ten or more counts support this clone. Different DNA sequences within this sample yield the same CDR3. The CDR3 DNA is TGCAGCGTTGAAATAGGGGGTTTCTTTAACACCGGGGAGCTGTTTTTT. Residues: CSVEIGGFFNTGELFF. The rearrangement joins TRBV29-1 to TRBJ2-2; tentatively, D is TRBD1 (6 bases). Trimming removed 2 bases from V and 2 bases from J, with 15 bases in between. The V gene's germline CDR1 is SQVTM and CDR2 ANQGSEA. The CDR3 is 16 residues long.

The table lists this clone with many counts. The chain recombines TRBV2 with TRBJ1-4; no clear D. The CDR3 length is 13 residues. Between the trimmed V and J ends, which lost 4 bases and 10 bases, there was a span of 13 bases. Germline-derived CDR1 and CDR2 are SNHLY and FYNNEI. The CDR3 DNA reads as TGTGCCAGCAGTGTTTCCCTGGGAGGAAAACTGTTTTTT. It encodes CASSVSLGGKLFF.

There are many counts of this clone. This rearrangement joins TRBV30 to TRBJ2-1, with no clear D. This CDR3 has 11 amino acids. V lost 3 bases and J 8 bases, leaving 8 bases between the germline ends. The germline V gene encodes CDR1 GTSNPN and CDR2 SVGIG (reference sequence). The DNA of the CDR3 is TGTGCCTGGAGACTTAGGGATGAGCAGTTCTTC. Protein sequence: CAWRLRDEQFF.